The clone carrying this T cell receptor (beta chain) was seen a few times. The target antigen is unknown. The sample comes from a study of T cell repertoires in cytomegalovirus infection. Study information: Use of recently identified HLA-C-restricted and well-studied HLA-B-restricted CMV epitopes was part of the study.

TCRdb independently ran MiXCR on the reads; one entry per CDR3 protein. The repertoire consists of roughly 280,000 distinct CDR3 sequences, with around 20% occurring once and the leading ten covering approximately 19%. Overall study results and limits: Summed frequency of shared TCR beta families picked out CMV carriers who also had the relevant HLA.

Germline CDR1 reads LGHNA; CDR2 reads YSLEER. The CDR3 is made up of 15 amino acids. J was trimmed by 3 bases and V by 0 bases; bases with no gene match: 2. The J gene is TRBJ2-1, the V gene TRBV4-3, with 7 bases aligning to TRBD2. This TCR came from a human donor in good health (CMV status not recorded). Some clones in this sample may be carry-over from other donors' samples. The sequencing used cultured PBMCs, collected from culture after CMV antigen stimulation. The CDR3 spells CASSQDLADYNEQFF. The CDR3 DNA sequence: TGCGCCAGCAGCCAAGACCTAGCGGACTACAATGAGCAGTTCTTC.